This T cell receptor beta chain was sequenced in a study of blood T cell repertoires in COVID-19. Germline lookup yields CDR1 WSHSY and CDR2 SAAADI. The CDR3 runs to 15 residues. Trimming took off 5 bases at V and 5 bases at J, with 16 bases between the two ends. The authors' processing: Amplification with reference gene primers provided the estimates of nucleated cell counts. Only in-frame clones appear in the TCRdb table, and some are missing; sequencing was by immunoSEQ multiplex PCR. V and J calls and clone size follow that table, whereas D and trimming were derived from the DNA. The table shows 200,000 to 300,000 clones, with 70% to 90% occurring only once.

The chain combines TRBV10-2 with TRBJ2-1; a weak D match, TRBD2 (7 bases). The sequenced sample was PBMCs or T cells enriched from blood (not recorded which). This receptor was taken from a woman in her 40s with acute COVID-19. The CDR3 sequence: CASSKGGLRHNEQFF. The DNA of the CDR3 is TGCGCCAGCAGTAAGGGGGGACTACGGCACAATGAGCAGTTCTTC.